The next 24 T cell receptor beta chains were all read from a single sample in a study of T cell repertoires in cytomegalovirus infection (dated by TCRdb to between 2017 and 2020). Sequenced on an Illumina HiSeq 1500. In-frame beta chains were kept once TCRdb had trimmed the public reads at Q25 with fastp and called clones with MiXCR. One record per CDR3 amino acid sequence lists the most common genes and DNA. The sample table lists 550,000 to 850,000 distinct CDR3 sequences, around 32% of them with a count of one. The top ten clonotypes cover roughly 20% of the sample. What this sample's treatment or condition label stands for: in vitro stimulation with specific CMV peptide epitopes to enrich CMV-specific T cells. Which antigens these TCRs recognize remains unknown. The specimen was cultured PBMCs, collected from culture after CMV antigen stimulation. The receptors originated from a human donor in good health (CMV status not recorded). Some clones in this sample may be carry-over from other donors' samples.

V usage is TRBV4-2 and J usage is TRBJ2-7, with D possibly matching TRBD2 (5 bases). The germline CDR1 and CDR2 sequences are LGHNA and YNFKEQ. The length of the CDR3 is 15 residues. Trimming left V 0 bases short and J 0 bases short, with 9 bases between. The CDR3 sequence is CASSQDWRSSYEQYF. For the CDR3, the DNA is TGTGCCAGCAGCCAAGATTGGAGGAGCTCCTACGAGCAGTACTTC.

The rearrangement uses TRBV7-9 and TRBJ2-6, with 8 bases identical to TRBD1. The V gene's germline CDR1 is SEHNR and CDR2 FQNEAQ (reference sequence). With V trimmed by 3 bases and J by 0 bases, 4 bases remained unmatched. The CDR3 is made up of 17 amino acids. The CDR3 coding sequence is TGTGCCAGCAGCTTTCAGGGGGCGTTCTCTGGGGCCAACGTCCTGACTTTC. This encodes CASSFQGAFSGANVLTF.

The genes are TRBV6-6 and TRBJ2-1; 7 bases agree with TRBD1. Per the germline V gene, CDR1 is MNHNY and CDR2 is SVGAGI (reference sequence). CDR3 size: 16 residues. Trimming took 3 bases from V and 7 from J; bases not matched to a gene: 12. The CDR3 bases are TGTGCCAGCAGTTATGGGGCGAGTAGGGGGCGGAATGAGCAGTTCTTC. Translating it yields CASSYGASRGRNEQFF.

A few counts support this clonotype. The chain has TRBV4-1 and TRBJ2-1, with D unclear. Germline values: CDR1 MGHRA, CDR2 YSYEKL. The CDR3 sequence is 15 residues long. The V gene lost 7 bases and the J gene lost 6 bases, with 19 bases spanning the gap. The CDR3 region is CASTNPQKKTNEQFF. The CDR3 coding sequence is TGCGCCAGCACGAACCCTCAGAAGAAGACCAATGAGCAGTTCTTC.

The chain employs TRBV7-2 and TRBJ1-2; D unresolved. The CDR3 is 12 amino acids. V gave up 0 bases and J gave up 7 bases, with 6 bases separating them. Germline CDR1 reads SGHTA; CDR2 reads FQGNSA. CDR3 bases: TGTGCCAGCAGCTTAGCGGCGGGTGGCTACACCTTC. As protein: CASSLAAGGYTF.

The gene calls are TRBV4-1 and TRBJ2-1; D could derive from TRBD1 or TRBD2 (5 bases each). The CDR3 totals 15 residues. Germline V gene lookup returns CDR1 MGHRA and CDR2 YSYEKL. V lost 1 base, J lost 6 bases, and 13 bases lay in between. CDR3 sequence reads: CASSQAGRSRNEQFF. CDR3 bases: TGCGCCAGCAGCCAAGCGGGGCGTTCCCGCAATGAGCAGTTCTTC.

The chain carries TRBV28 and TRBJ1-1; D gene uncertain. In germline, CDR1 is MDHEN, CDR2 SYDVKM. The CDR3 sequence is 14 residues long. With 4 bases removed from V and 1 base from J, the gap between germline ends came to 10 bases. The CDR3 protein is CASSSPGENTEAFF. CDR3 bases: TGTGCCAGCAGTTCCCCCGGGGAGAACACTGAAGCTTTCTTT.

The chain uses TRBV7-9 and TRBJ1-1; possible D gene TRBD1, 5 bases. The CDR3 is made up of 14 amino acids. The ends were cut back, 3 bases at V and 1 base at J, with 9 bases in the middle. CDR1 is SEHNR, CDR2 FQNEAQ, per germline (reference sequence). The CDR3 loop is CASSFSRENTEAFF. The DNA for the CDR3 is TGTGCCAGCAGCTTCTCCAGGGAGAACACTGAAGCTTTCTTT.

This chain uses TRBV5-6 with TRBJ2-1; 11 nucleotides agree with TRBD2. Germline V gene lookup returns CDR1 SGHDT and CDR2 YYEEEE. This CDR3 has 18 amino acids. After removal of 3 bases from V and 0 bases from J, the junction contained 8 bases not matched to a gene. DNA for the CDR3: TGTGCCAGCAGCTCTCTAGCGGGAGGCTCGAGCTCCTACAATGAGCAGTTCTTC. This translates into CASSSLAGGSSSYNEQFF.

As to this clonotype: The junction departs from the called germline gene at one end, perhaps through a read error. The chain carries TRBV5-3 and TRBJ2-1; weak D call: TRBD2 (7 bases). TRBV5-3 is assigned to the ORF class and has an uncertain function. This CDR3 comprises 22 residues. For the CDR3, the DNA is TGTGCCAGCAGCTTGGCTCCCGGGGGCGGGGGCCCCGGCCAAAGTACGTACAATGAGCAGTTCTTC. Residues: CASSLAPGGGGPGQSTYNEQFF.

The V gene is TRBV7-2, the J gene TRBJ2-7, with D unresolved. The CDR3 spans 16 residues. The V and J ends lost 7 bases and 5 bases respectively, with 24 bases between them. Per germline, CDR1 SGHTA and CDR2 FQGNSA. CDR3: CASILGPALVWDEQYF. CDR3 DNA: TGTGCCAGCATCCTCGGGCCTGCGCTAGTCTGGGACGAGCAGTACTTC.

The chain links TRBV2 to TRBJ2-4; maybe TRBD1 (7 bases). There are 13 residues in the CDR3. Germline CDR1 and CDR2: SNHLY and FYNNEI. The germline V and J ends were trimmed by 11 bases and 3 bases, with 14 bases remaining between them. The CDR3 protein is CASRGVGKNIQYF. The CDR3 DNA reads as TGTGCCTCCAGGGGGGTGGGCAAAAACATTCAGTACTTC.

The chain is built from TRBV4-2 and TRBJ1-1; 11 nucleotides align to TRBD1. V was clipped by 3 bases and J by 10 bases; unmatched bases: 10. Germline V gene lookup returns CDR1 LGHNA and CDR2 YNFKEQ. CDR3 length: 15 residues. DNA of the CDR3: TGTGCCAGCAGCCATTCAACCCGGGACAGGGGGGGAGCTTTCTTT. This encodes CASSHSTRDRGGAFF.

This clonotype was recorded once. J is TRBJ1-1 and V is TRBV18, with 9 bases that match TRBD1. The trim removed 3 bases at V and 3 bases at J, leaving 5 bases unmatched. Germline CDR1 reads KGHSH; CDR2 reads LQKENI. The CDR3 spans 15 residues. The DNA for the CDR3 is TGTGCCAGCTCACCTAACAGGGGGCGAGACACTGAAGCTTTCTTT. Translating it yields CASSPNRGRDTEAFF. The full variable domain, in which reference TRBV18 and TRBJ1-1 provide the parts outside the CDR3, is NAGVMQNPRHLVRRRGQEARLRCSPMKGHSHVYWYRQLPEEGLKFMVYLQKENIIDESGMPKERFSAEFPKEGPSILRIQQVVRGDSAAYFCASSPNRGRDTEAFFGQGTRLTVV.

This chain links TRBV2 with TRBJ2-3, with 9 bases lining up with TRBD2. V was clipped by 1 base and J by 11 bases; unmatched bases: 7. The CDR3 loop spans 14 amino acids. Germline V lookup: CDR1 SNHLY, CDR2 FYNNEI. The CDR3 sequence is CASSEVGGLAKQYF. CDR3 coding DNA: TGTGCCAGCAGTGAAGTGGGGGGACTAGCCAAGCAGTATTTT.

This clonotype was seen more than once but under ten times. The chain has TRBV28 and TRBJ2-7; tentatively, D is TRBD1 (6 bases). The CDR3 extends over 13 amino acids. Trimming left V 8 bases short and J 5 bases short, with 16 bases between. From germline, CDR1 is MDHEN and CDR2 SYDVKM. As DNA, the CDR3 is TGTGCCAGCTGCACAGGGATTTACGACGAGCAGTACTTC. Residues: CASCTGIYDEQYF. The full variable domain, in which reference TRBV28 and TRBJ2-7 provide the parts outside the CDR3, is DVKVTQSSRYLVKRTGEKVFLECVQDMDHENMFWYRQDPGLGLRLIYFSYDVKMKEKGDIPEGYSVSREKKERFSLILESASTNQTSMYLCASCTGIYDEQYFGPGTRLTVT.

The chain joins TRBV19 to TRBJ2-1, with D hard to call. Trimming removed 5 bases from V and 0 bases from J, with 17 bases in between. Germline V CDR1 and CDR2: LNHDA, SQIVND (reference sequence). The CDR3 extends over 17 amino acids. The CDR3 sequence: CASSSEPVESSYNEQFF. In nucleotides, the CDR3 is TGTGCCAGTAGTTCGGAGCCCGTCGAGAGCTCCTACAATGAGCAGTTCTTC.

The chain joins TRBV5-6 to TRBJ2-1; D gene ambiguous. The germline CDR1 and CDR2 sequences are SGHDT and YYEEEE. The CDR3 is 16 residues long. Trimming stripped 0 bases from V and 4 bases from J, with 14 bases between. CDR3 nucleotide sequence: TGTGCCAGCAGCTTGGGGTATAACTCAATTTACAATGAGCAGTTCTTC. It codes for CASSLGYNSIYNEQFF.

The chain couples TRBV20-1 to TRBJ1-6; the D gene is possibly TRBD1 (5 bases). Germline V gene lookup returns CDR1 DFQATT and CDR2 SNEGSKA (reference sequence). The length of the CDR3 is 14 residues. Between the trimmed V and J ends, which lost 0 bases and 7 bases, there was a span of 10 bases. Written as DNA, the CDR3 is TGCAGTGCTAGAGAATGGGACCGAAATTCACCCCTCCACTTT. Its protein is CSAREWDRNSPLHF.

This clonotype was found many times. This chain joins TRBV7-2 and TRBJ2-3; D gene ambiguous. The CDR3 length is 14 residues. CDR1 SGHTA and CDR2 FQGNSA come from the germline V gene. V was pared by 6 bases and J by 2 bases, with 12 bases between. The CDR3 DNA follows: TGTGCCAGCAGACTCACCAGCGCCACAGATACGCAGTATTTT. Protein product: CASRLTSATDTQYF. The whole variable domain, filled in from reference TRBV7-2 and TRBJ2-3, reads GAGVSQSPSNKVTEKGKDVELRCDPISGHTALYWYRQSLGQGLEFLIYFQGNSAPDKSGLPSDRFSAERTGGSVSTLTIQRTQQEDSAVYLCASRLTSATDTQYFGPGTRLTVL.

With respect to this clonotype: A clone one base away is much larger, so this may be a read error. The gene calls are TRBV7-2 and TRBJ1-2; D is undetermined. Germline CDR1 and CDR2: SGHTA and FQGNSA. Deletions cut 1 base from V and 8 bases from J, with 17 bases between. This CDR3 is 15 amino acids long. The CDR3 DNA reads TGTGCCAGCAGCTTAGAAGGTTCAAGTATGGAGGGCTACACCTTC. Protein product: CASSLEGSSMEGYTF.

This clonotype was observed a few times. CDR3 amino acids: CASSPGPSNQPQHF. The CDR3 bases are TGCGCCAGCAGCCCAGGCCCAAGCAATCAGCCCCAGCATTTT. This chain uses TRBV5-1 with TRBJ1-5; no clear D. V lost 4 bases, J lost 1 base, and 9 bases lay in between. The CDR3 is 14 residues long. Germline CDR1 and CDR2: SGHRS and YFSETQ. Using reference TRBV5-1 and TRBJ1-5 for the parts outside the CDR3, the full variable domain is KAGVTQTPRYLIKTRGQQVTLSCSPISGHRSVSWYQQTPGQGLQFLFEYFSETQRNKGNFPGRFSGRQFSNSRSEMNVSTLELGDSALYLCASSPGPSNQPQHFGDGTRLSIL.

The V gene is TRBV6-6, the J gene TRBJ2-5, with 9 bases lining up with TRBD2. Germline trimming cut 4 bases from V and 4 bases from J; bases unmatched to any gene: 10. CDR3 length: 16 amino acids. From germline, CDR1 is MNHNY and CDR2 SVGAGI (reference sequence). This CDR3 reads CASSFPAGGAGETQYF. The CDR3 nucleotides read TGTGCCAGCAGTTTCCCAGCGGGGGGAGCAGGAGAGACCCAGTACTTC.

The V gene is TRBV20-1, the J gene TRBJ2-3, with D perhaps TRBD2 (5 bases). The CDR3 is 13 residues long. CDR1 DFQATT and CDR2 SNEGSKA come from the germline V gene (reference sequence). The ends were cut back, 3 bases at V and 4 bases at J, with 11 bases in the middle. For the CDR3, the DNA is TGCAGTGCTAGGGCACTAGGCCCAGATACGCAGTATTTT. This codes for CSARALGPDTQYF.